The 2 T cell receptor beta chains reported below all come from one sample, sequenced in a study of PD-1 blockade in classical Hodgkin lymphoma. No patient escaped relapse after autologous stem cell transplantation, and brentuximab vedotin exposure varied. Sequenced by immunoSEQ multiplex PCR; TCRdb stores in-frame clones only, minus some. This sample yields about 50,000 clones, of which 73% are seen a single time; approximately 9.9% belongs to the top ten. Specimen: peripheral blood mononuclear cells (PBMCs), collected at baseline. The origin of the receptors is a human donor with classical Hodgkin lymphoma.

V and J are TRBV7-8 and TRBJ1-2; D is unclear. V gave up 4 bases and J gave up 5 bases, with 17 bases separating them. The germline V gene has CDR1 SGHVS and CDR2 FQNEAQ. This CDR3 comprises 15 residues. Here the CDR3 reads CASSSRGAVTYGYTF. The DNA for the CDR3 is TGTGCCAGCAGCTCGAGAGGTGCAGTTACTTATGGCTACACCTTC.

The rearrangement links TRBV7-9 to TRBJ2-3, with D tentatively TRBD1 or TRBD2 (5 bases each). The ends were cut back, 5 bases at V and 1 base at J, with 13 bases in the middle. The CDR3 covers 15 residues. Germline values: CDR1 SEHNR, CDR2 FQNEAQ (reference sequence). The CDR3 DNA reads as TGTGCCAGCAGCCCCGGGGCAGCCGGCACAGATACGCAGTATTTT. Translating it yields CASSPGAAGTDTQYF.